The T cell receptor (beta chain) described here comes from a study of long-term antiretroviral therapy in people with HIV. For each donor, at least one pre-ART and at least two post-ART PBMC samples were available. Participants with HIV, all of them, were treated in the United States. Germline CDR1 is SQVTM and CDR2 is ANQGSEA. The CDR3 is 15 amino acids. Version v3.0 of the immunoSEQ assay was performed at survey level. Method: immunoSEQ multiplex PCR; TCRdb's copy keeps in-frame clones and lacks some. Among some 22,000 clones listed, over 80% were seen once. The source was unsorted PBMCs, collected 1.6 years after starting antiretroviral therapy. The chain uses TRBV29-1 and TRBJ2-5; 11 bases fit TRBD1. With the DNA end fitting TRBJ2-7 better, the J assignment may be wrong. This TCR came from a man in his forties with HIV. CDR3 amino acids: CSVEGTGGFTYEQYF. The CDR3 DNA follows: TGCAGCGTTGAAGGGACAGGGGGCTTCACCTACGAGCAGTACTTC.